This TCR beta chain was sequenced in a study of metastatic and nonmetastatic thyroid tumors. Study-wide background: It was across blood and tumor or nodule tissue from malignant and benign thyroid patients that repertoires were compared. Points from the study as a whole: Reports indicated that malignant thyroid tumors showed significantly higher TCR beta diversity than benign nodules did, in blood and tumor.

Until they underwent thyroid surgery, no patient had received any treatment. By share, this clone ranks as large. Its antigen is undetermined. At one end, the junction sequence differs from germline, possibly due to a read error. The sample contains more than one DNA sequence encoding this CDR3. CDR1 and CDR2 from the germline V gene are SNHLY and FYNNEI. The CDR3 runs 15 residues. Per the authors' pipeline: Building a distant-metastasis classifier for papillary thyroid cancer drew on CDR3 differences across clinicopathological groups. TCRdb used MiXCR to call clones anew from the PCR reads. The V and J calls, along with clone size, are taken from TCRdb and not from the paper's own processing. Among about 6,200 clones, roughly 30% were seen once, and the ten largest hold around 17%.

This chain links TRBV2 with TRBJ2-1; perhaps TRBD2 as D (5 bases). The specimen sequenced was adjacent normal tissue. The TCR sequence derives from a female donor with papillary thyroid cancer or a benign thyroid nodule (not recorded which). Some clones in this sample may be carry-over from other donors' samples. The CDR3 DNA reads TGTGCCAGCAGCGAAGGACTGCCCTCCTACAATGAGCAGTTCTTC. Amino acid sequence: CASSEGLPSYNEQFF.